Reported below is one T cell receptor (beta chain). Clones were read by immunoSEQ multiplex PCR, and TCRdb kept only the in-frame ones, dropping some. The data contain about 100,000 clones, roughly 92% of them singletons. This specimen belongs to a study of T cell changes during pregnancy in multiple sclerosis. The CDR3 spans 13 residues. Germline CDR1 and CDR2: SGHTA and FQGNSA. V shed 5 bases, J shed 3 bases, and the junction held 3 bases outside the gene matches. This specimen was peripheral blood, taken after pregnancy. The chain has TRBV7-2 and TRBJ2-7, with 8 bases lining up with TRBD2. The sequence came from a female donor with multiple sclerosis, enrolled in a pregnancy study. The CDR3 nucleotides are TGTGCCAGCAGCCACACTAGCGGCTACGAGCAGTACTTC. Translating gives CASSHTSGYEQYF. The whole variable domain, remainder taken from reference TRBV7-2 and TRBJ2-7, is GAGVSQSPSNKVTEKGKDVELRCDPISGHTALYWYRQSLGQGLEFLIYFQGNSAPDKSGLPSDRFSAERTGGSVSTLTIQRTQQEDSAVYLCASSHTSGYEQYFGPGTRLTVT.